This TCR beta chain is drawn from a study of technical replicates of blood from a handful of donors. TCRdb keeps only in-frame clones here, not all; method: immunoSEQ multiplex PCR. The sample yields under 100,000 clones, about 86% seen once. Germline V lookup: CDR1 ENHRY, CDR2 SYGVKD. After removal of 2 bases from V and 9 bases from J, the junction contained 12 bases not matched to a gene. The CDR3 runs to 15 residues. This sequence originates from a human donor in good health. Some clones in this sample may be carry-over from other donors' samples. Sequencing used PBMCs. The chain combines TRBV10-3 with TRBJ2-5; 7 bases are a match to TRBD2. The CDR3 DNA reads TGTGCCATCAGTGAGCAAGCGGGAAGGAAAGGGTCCCAGTACTTC. This codes for CAISEQAGRKGSQYF.